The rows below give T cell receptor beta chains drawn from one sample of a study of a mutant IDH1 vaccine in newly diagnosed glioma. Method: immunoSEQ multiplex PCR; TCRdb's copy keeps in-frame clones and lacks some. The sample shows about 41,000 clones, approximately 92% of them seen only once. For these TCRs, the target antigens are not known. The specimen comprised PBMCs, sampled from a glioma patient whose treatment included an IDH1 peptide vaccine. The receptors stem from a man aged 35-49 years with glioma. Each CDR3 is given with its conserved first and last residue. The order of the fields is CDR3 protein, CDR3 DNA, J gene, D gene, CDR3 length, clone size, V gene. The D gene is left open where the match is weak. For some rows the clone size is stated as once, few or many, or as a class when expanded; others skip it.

CDR3: CASSTRQGGEAFF
DNA: TGTGCCAGCAGCACGCGACAGGGAGGTGAAGCTTTCTTT
J: TRBJ1-1
D: .
length: 13
size: .
V: TRBV21-1

CDR3: CSVGSLNYGYTF
DNA: TGCAGCGTTGGTAGCCTCAACTATGGCTACACCTTC
J: TRBJ1-2
D: .
length: 12
size: .
V: TRBV29-1

CDR3: CASSLGQGGSYEQYF
DNA: TGCGCCAGCAGCTTGGGACAGGGGGGTTCCTACGAGCAGTACTTC
J: TRBJ2-7
D: TRBD1
length: 15
size: .
V: TRBV5-1

CDR3: CASSPYKGTQYF
DNA: TGTGCCAGCTCCCCTTACAAGGGCACGCAGTATTTT
J: TRBJ2-3
D: .
length: 12
size: .
V: TRBV11-3

CDR3: CASSQGGAQDEQYF
DNA: TGTGCCAGCAGCCAAGGGGGGGCGCAGGACGAGCAGTACTTC
J: TRBJ2-7
D: .
length: 14
size: .
V: TRBV11-3

CDR3: CASSPEGPGNTIYF
DNA: TGTGCCAGCAGTCCCGAGGGGCCGGGCAACACCATATATTTT
J: TRBJ1-3
D: .
length: 14
size: .
V: TRBV27

CDR3: CAITSGGHTGELFF
DNA: TGTGCCATTACTAGCGGGGGGCACACCGGGGAGCTGTTTTTT
J: TRBJ2-2
D: TRBD2
length: 14
size: .
V: TRBV10-3

CDR3: CATSKGRQRGDQPQHF
DNA: TGTGCCACCAGCAAGGGGAGGCAGAGGGGGGATCAGCCCCAGCATTTT
J: TRBJ1-5
D: .
length: 16
size: .
V: TRBV15

CDR3: CASSRRTGYNEQFF
DNA: TGTGCCAGTAGTAGGAGGACAGGTTACAATGAGCAGTTCTTC
J: TRBJ2-1
D: TRBD1
length: 14
size: .
V: TRBV19

CDR3: CASRWAVGYEQYF
DNA: TGTGCCAGCAGATGGGCAGTCGGCTACGAGCAGTACTTC
J: TRBJ2-7
D: .
length: 13
size: .
V: TRBV27

CDR3: CASSYWGQGADGYTF
DNA: TGTGCCAGCAGTTACTGGGGACAGGGGGCGGATGGCTACACCTTC
J: TRBJ1-2
D: TRBD1
length: 15
size: .
V: TRBV6-5

CDR3: CASSERGRFYGYTF
DNA: TGCGCCAGCAGCGAGAGGGGCAGGTTCTATGGCTACACCTTC
J: TRBJ1-2
D: .
length: 14
size: .
V: TRBV5-1

CDR3: CASTPPGQPYQETQYF
DNA: TGTGCCAGCACCCCACCGGGACAACCTTACCAAGAGACCCAGTACTTC
J: TRBJ2-5
D: .
length: 16
size: .
V: TRBV28

CDR3: CASSAPWQGGLELFF
DNA: TGTGCCAGCAGTGCCCCGTGGCAGGGCGGCCTGGAACTGTTTTTT
J: TRBJ1-4
D: .
length: 15
size: .
V: TRBV6-1

CDR3: CASSRAHLLGATNEKLFF
DNA: TGCGCCAGCAGCCGAGCCCACCTTTTGGGAGCAACTAATGAAAAACTGTTTTTT
J: TRBJ1-4
D: .
length: 18
size: .
V: TRBV4-3

CDR3: CASSLDWGSVEQFF
DNA: TGTGCCAGCAGCTTAGATTGGGGGAGCGTCGAGCAGTTCTTC
J: TRBJ2-1
D: .
length: 14
size: .
V: TRBV11-3

CDR3: CASGKGTGQPQHF
DNA: TGTGCCAGCGGAAAGGGAACAGGGCAGCCCCAGCATTTT
J: TRBJ1-5
D: .
length: 13
size: once
V: TRBV28

CDR3: CASRAGTGDYGYTF
DNA: TGCGCCAGCAGAGCCGGGACAGGGGACTATGGCTACACCTTC
J: TRBJ1-2
D: TRBD1
length: 14
size: .
V: TRBV5-1

CDR3: CASSLGGGPTYEQYF
DNA: TGTGCCAGCAGCTTAGGGGGCGGGCCTACCTACGAGCAGTACTTC
J: TRBJ2-7
D: .
length: 15
size: .
V: TRBV7-2

CDR3: CASRTHSGNTIYF
DNA: TGCGCCAGTCGGACACACTCTGGAAACACCATATATTTT
J: TRBJ1-3
D: .
length: 13
size: once
V: TRBV5-1

CDR3: CASSGGGTEAFF
DNA: TGTGCCAGCAGCGGGGGAGGCACTGAAGCTTTCTTT
J: TRBJ1-1
D: .
length: 12
size: .
V: TRBV6-5

CDR3: CASSPPGGRSREQYF
DNA: TGTGCCAGCAGTCCCCCCGGGGGCCGGAGCCGGGAGCAGTACTTC
J: TRBJ2-7
D: .
length: 15
size: .
V: TRBV6-5

CDR3: CSVAEGGYTEAFF
DNA: TGCAGCGTTGCGGAGGGCGGGTACACTGAAGCTTTCTTT
J: TRBJ1-1
D: .
length: 13
size: once
V: TRBV29-1

CDR3: CASSYGWAGGEQFF
DNA: TGTGCCAGCAGTTACGGGTGGGCAGGTGGTGAGCAGTTCTTC
J: TRBJ2-1
D: .
length: 14
size: .
V: TRBV6-5

CDR3: CASSQALSGGSYTGELFF
DNA: TGCGCCAGCAGCCAAGCCCTTAGCGGGGGATCCTACACCGGGGAGCTGTTTTTT
J: TRBJ2-2
D: TRBD2
length: 18
size: .
V: TRBV4-1

CDR3: CASSSDTDTQYF
DNA: TGTGCCAGCAGTTCAGACACAGATACGCAGTATTTT
J: TRBJ2-3
D: .
length: 12
size: .
V: TRBV28

CDR3: CASSYLGRGNSPLHF
DNA: TGTGCCAGCAGTTACTTAGGCAGGGGAAATTCACCCCTCCACTTT
J: TRBJ1-6
D: .
length: 15
size: .
V: TRBV6-5

CDR3: CASSIGSAYEQYF
DNA: TGTGCCAGTAGTATAGGCAGTGCCTACGAGCAGTACTTC
J: TRBJ2-7
D: .
length: 13
size: .
V: TRBV19

CDR3: CASSPGTSGGETQYF
DNA: TGCGCCAGCAGCCCCGGGACTAGCGGGGGAGAGACCCAGTACTTC
J: TRBJ2-5
D: TRBD2
length: 15
size: once
V: TRBV5-1

CDR3: CASSLRGAREQFF
DNA: TGTGCCAGCAGCTTGCGGGGGGCTCGGGAGCAGTTCTTC
J: TRBJ2-1
D: TRBD2
length: 13
size: .
V: TRBV13

CDR3: CATQRDTNSNQPQHF
DNA: TGTGCGACGCAGAGGGACACTAATAGCAATCAGCCCCAGCATTTT
J: TRBJ1-5
D: .
length: 15
size: .
V: TRBV19